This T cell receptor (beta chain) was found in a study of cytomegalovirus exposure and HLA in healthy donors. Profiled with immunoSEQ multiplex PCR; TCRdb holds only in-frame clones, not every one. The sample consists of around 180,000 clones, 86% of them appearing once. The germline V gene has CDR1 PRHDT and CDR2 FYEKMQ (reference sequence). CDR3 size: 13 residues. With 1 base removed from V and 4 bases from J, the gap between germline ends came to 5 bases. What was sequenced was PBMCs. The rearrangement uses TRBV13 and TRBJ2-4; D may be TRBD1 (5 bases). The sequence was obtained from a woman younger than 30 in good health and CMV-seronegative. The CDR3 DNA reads TGTGCCAGCAGCTTAGACAGGAAAAACATTCAGTACTTC. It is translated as CASSLDRKNIQYF.